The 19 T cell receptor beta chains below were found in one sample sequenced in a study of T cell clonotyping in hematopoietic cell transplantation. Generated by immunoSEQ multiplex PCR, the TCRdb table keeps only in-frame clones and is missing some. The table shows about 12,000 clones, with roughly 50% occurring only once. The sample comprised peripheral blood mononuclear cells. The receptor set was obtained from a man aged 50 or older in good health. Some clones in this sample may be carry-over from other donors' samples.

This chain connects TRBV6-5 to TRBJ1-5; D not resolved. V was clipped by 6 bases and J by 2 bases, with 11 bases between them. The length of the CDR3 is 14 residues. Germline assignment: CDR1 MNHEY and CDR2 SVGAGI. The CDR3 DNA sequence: TGTGCCAGCAGCGAGATGGCAGGCAATCAGCCCCAGCATTTT. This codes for CASSEMAGNQPQHF.

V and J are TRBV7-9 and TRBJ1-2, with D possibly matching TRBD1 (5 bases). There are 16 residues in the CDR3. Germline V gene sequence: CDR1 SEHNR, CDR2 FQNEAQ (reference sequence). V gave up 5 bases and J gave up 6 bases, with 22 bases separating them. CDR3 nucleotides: TGTGCCAGCAGCGTGGCCGGGACGGAACAACTAGATGGCTACACCTTC. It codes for CASSVAGTEQLDGYTF.

The CDR3 DNA sequence: TGTGCCAGCAGTCTCGTGGTGGGGGTCGACGAGCAGTACTTC. Translated, it gives CASSLVVGVDEQYF. The rearrangement joins TRBV28 to TRBJ2-7, with D tentatively TRBD1 or TRBD2 (5 bases each). Trimming took 5 bases from V and 5 from J, leaving 16 bases between them. Germline CDR1 reads MDHEN; CDR2 reads SYDVKM. CDR3 length: 14 amino acids.

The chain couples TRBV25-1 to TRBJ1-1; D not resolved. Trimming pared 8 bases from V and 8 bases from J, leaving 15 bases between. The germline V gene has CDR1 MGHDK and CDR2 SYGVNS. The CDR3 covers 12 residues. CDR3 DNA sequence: TGTGCCAGCTCTCGGGCCCTCGGGGAAGCTTTCTTT. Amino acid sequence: CASSRALGEAFF.

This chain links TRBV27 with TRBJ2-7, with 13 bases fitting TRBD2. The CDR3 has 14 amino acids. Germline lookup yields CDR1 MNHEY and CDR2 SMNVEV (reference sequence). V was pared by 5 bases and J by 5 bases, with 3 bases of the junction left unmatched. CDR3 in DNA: TGTGCCAGCAGTAGGACTAGCGGGAGCCACGAGCAGTACTTC. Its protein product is CASSRTSGSHEQYF.

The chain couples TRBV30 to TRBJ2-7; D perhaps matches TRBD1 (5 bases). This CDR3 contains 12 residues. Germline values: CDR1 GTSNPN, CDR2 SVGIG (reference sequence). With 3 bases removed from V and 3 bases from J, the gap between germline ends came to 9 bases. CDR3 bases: TGTGCCTGGAGGACAGTACACTACGAGCAGTACTTC. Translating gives CAWRTVHYEQYF. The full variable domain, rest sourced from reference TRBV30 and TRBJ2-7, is SQTIHQWPATLVQPVGSPLSLECTVEGTSNPNLYWYRQAAGRGLQLLFYSVGIGQISSEVPQNLSASRPQDRQFILSSKKLLLSDSGFYLCAWRTVHYEQYFGPGTRLTVT.

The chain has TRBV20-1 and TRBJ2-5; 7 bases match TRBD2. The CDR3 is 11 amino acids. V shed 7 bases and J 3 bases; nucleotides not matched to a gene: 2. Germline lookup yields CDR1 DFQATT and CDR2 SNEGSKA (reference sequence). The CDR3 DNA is TGCAGTGGCGGGGGAGAAGAGACCCAGTACTTC. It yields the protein CSGGGEETQYF.

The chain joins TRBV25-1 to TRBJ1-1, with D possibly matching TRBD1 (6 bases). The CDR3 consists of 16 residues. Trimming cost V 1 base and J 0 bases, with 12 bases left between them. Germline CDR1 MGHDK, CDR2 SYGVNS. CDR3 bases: TGTGCCAGCAGTGAATGGGACACCGATCTGAACACTGAAGCTTTCTTT. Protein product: CASSEWDTDLNTEAFF.

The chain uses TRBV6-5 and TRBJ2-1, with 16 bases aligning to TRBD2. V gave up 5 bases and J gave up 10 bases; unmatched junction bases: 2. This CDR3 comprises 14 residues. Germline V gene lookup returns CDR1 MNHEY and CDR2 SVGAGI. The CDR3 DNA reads TGTGCCAGCAGTGGGACTAGCGGGAGGGGGGAGCAGTTCTTC. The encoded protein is CASSGTSGRGEQFF.

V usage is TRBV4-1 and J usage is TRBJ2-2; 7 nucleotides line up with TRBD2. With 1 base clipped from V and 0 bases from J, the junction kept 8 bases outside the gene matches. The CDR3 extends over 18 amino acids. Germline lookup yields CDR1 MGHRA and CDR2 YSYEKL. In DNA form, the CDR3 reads TGCGCCAGCAGCCAAGGCCCGCTCGGGGGGACGAACACCGGGGAGCTGTTTTTT. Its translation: CASSQGPLGGTNTGELFF.

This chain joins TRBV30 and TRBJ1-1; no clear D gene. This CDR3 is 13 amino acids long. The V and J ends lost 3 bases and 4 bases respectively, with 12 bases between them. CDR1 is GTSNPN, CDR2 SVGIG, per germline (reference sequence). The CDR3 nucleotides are TGTGCCTGGAGCTTCGACCTGAGCACTGAAGCTTTCTTT. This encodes CAWSFDLSTEAFF. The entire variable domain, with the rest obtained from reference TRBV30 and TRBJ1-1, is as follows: SQTIHQWPATLVQPVGSPLSLECTVEGTSNPNLYWYRQAAGRGLQLLFYSVGIGQISSEVPQNLSASRPQDRQFILSSKKLLLSDSGFYLCAWSFDLSTEAFFGQGTRLTVV.

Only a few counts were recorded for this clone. This CDR3 reads CASSIEETQYF. In nucleotides, the CDR3 is TGTGCCAGTAGTATAGAAGAGACCCAGTACTTC. The rearrangement links TRBV19 to TRBJ2-5; D gene unclear. Between the trimmed V and J ends, which lost 0 bases and 4 bases, there was a span of 0 bases. The CDR3 is 11 amino acids. Germline V lookup: CDR1 LNHDA, CDR2 SQIVND (reference sequence).

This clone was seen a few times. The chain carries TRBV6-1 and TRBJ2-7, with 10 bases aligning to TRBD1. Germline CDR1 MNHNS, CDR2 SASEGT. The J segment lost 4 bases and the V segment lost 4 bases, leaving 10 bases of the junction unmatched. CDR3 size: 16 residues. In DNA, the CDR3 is TGTGCCAGCAGTGCGGGGACAGGGGATTTAGGGTACGAGCAGTACTTC. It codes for CASSAGTGDLGYEQYF.

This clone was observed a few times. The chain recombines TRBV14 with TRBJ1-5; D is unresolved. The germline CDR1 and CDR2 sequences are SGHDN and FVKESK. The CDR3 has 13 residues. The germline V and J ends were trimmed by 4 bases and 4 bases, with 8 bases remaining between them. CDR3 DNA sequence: TGTGCCAGCAGCCGAGACCTTAATCAGCCCCAGCATTTT. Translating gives CASSRDLNQPQHF.

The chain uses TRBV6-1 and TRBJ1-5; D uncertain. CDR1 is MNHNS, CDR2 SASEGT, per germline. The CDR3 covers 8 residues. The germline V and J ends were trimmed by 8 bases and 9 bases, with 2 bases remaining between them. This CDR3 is CASGPQHF. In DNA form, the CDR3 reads TGTGCCAGCGGGCCCCAGCATTTT.

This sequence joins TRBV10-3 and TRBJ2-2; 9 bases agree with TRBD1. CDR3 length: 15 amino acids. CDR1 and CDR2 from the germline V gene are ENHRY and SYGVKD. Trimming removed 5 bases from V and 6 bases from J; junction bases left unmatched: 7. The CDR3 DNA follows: TGTGCCATCAGTTTGCGGACAGGGGTATCCGGGGAGCTGTTTTTT. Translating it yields CAISLRTGVSGELFF.

CDR3 sequence: CASIYRGAPGNTIYF. CDR3 nucleotide sequence: TGTGCCAGTATTTACAGGGGCGCGCCTGGAAACACCATATATTTT. This chain links TRBV19 with TRBJ1-3, with 7 bases that match TRBD1. V lost 7 bases and J lost 2; bases outside the gene matches: 8. The CDR3 is 15 amino acids. Germline V CDR1 and CDR2: LNHDA, SQIVND (reference sequence).

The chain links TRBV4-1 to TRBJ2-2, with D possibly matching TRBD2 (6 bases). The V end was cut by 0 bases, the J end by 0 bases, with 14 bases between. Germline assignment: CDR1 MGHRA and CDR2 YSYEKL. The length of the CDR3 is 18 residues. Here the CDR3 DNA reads TGCGCCAGCAGCCAAGAACAAGCGGGCCAAACGAACACCGGGGAGCTGTTTTTT. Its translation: CASSQEQAGQTNTGELFF.

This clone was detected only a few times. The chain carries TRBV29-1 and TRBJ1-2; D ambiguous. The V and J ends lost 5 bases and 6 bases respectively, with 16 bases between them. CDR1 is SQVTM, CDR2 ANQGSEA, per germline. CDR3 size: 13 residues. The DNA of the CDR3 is TGCAGCGTTCTTGCAGGATCTATAGATGGCTACACCTTC. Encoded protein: CSVLAGSIDGYTF.